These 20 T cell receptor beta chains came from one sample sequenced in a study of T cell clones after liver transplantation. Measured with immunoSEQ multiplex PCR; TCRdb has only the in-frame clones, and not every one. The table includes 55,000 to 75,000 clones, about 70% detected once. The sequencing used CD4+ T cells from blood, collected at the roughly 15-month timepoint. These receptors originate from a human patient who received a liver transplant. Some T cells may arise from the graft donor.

CDR3 protein: CASSLVVGGEQYF. CDR3 nucleotide sequence: TGCGCCAGCAGCTTGGTAGTAGGGGGCGAGCAGTACTTC. V is TRBV5-1 and J is TRBJ2-7; TRBD1 might be the D (6 bases). The CDR3 extends over 13 amino acids. The V and J ends lost 0 bases and 6 bases respectively, with 10 bases between them. Germline-derived CDR1 and CDR2 are SGHRS and YFSETQ.

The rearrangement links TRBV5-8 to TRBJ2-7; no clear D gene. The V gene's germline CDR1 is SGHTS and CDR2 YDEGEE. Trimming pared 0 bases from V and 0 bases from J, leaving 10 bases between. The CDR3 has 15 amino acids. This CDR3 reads CASSLEAGSSYEQYV. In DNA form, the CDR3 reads TGTGCCAGCAGCTTGGAGGCAGGTAGCTCCTACGAGCAGTACGTC.

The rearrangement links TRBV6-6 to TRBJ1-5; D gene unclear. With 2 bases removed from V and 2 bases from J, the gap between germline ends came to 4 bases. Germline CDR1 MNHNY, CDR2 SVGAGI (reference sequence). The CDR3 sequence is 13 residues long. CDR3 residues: CASSYTGNQPQHF. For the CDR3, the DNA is TGTGCCAGCAGTTACACCGGCAATCAGCCCCAGCATTTT.

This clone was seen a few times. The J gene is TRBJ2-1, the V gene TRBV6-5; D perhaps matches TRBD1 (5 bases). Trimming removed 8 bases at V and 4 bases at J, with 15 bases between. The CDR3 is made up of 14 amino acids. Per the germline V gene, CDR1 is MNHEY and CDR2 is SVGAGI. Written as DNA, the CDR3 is TGTGCCAGCCGGGTGCTGGGGCTTTACAATGAGCAGTTCTTC. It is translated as CASRVLGLYNEQFF.

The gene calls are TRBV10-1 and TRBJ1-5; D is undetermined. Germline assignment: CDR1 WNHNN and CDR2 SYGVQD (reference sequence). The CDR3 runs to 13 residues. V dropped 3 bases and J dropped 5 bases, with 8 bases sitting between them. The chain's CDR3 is CASSEGMDQPQHF. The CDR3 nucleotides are TGCGCCAGCAGTGAAGGAATGGATCAGCCCCAGCATTTT.

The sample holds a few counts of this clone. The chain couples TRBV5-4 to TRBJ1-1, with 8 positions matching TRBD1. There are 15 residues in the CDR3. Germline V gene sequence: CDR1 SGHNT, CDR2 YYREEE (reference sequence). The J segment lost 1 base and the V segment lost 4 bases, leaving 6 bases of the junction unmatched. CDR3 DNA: TGTGCCAGCAGCATTGGACAGGGACGGAACACTGAAGCTTTCTTT. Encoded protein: CASSIGQGRNTEAFF.

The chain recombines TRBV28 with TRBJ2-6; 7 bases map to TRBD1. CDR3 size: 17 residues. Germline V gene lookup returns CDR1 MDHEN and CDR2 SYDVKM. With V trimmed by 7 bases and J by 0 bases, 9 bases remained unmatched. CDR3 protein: CASNQQGTSSGANVLTF. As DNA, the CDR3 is TGTGCCAGCAATCAACAGGGGACCAGCTCTGGGGCCAACGTCCTGACTTTC.

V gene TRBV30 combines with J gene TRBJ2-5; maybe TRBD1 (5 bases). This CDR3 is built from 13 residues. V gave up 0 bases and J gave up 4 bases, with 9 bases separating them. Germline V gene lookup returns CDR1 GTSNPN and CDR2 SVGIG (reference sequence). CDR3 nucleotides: TGTGCCTGGAGTGTACGAAGGGGAGAGACCCAGTACTTC. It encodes CAWSVRRGETQYF.

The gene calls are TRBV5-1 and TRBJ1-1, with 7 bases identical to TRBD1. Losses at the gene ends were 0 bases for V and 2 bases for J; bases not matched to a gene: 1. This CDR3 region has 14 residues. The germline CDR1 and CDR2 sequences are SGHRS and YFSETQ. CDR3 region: CASSLDRGNTEAFF. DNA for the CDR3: TGCGCCAGCAGCTTGGACAGGGGTAACACTGAAGCTTTCTTT.

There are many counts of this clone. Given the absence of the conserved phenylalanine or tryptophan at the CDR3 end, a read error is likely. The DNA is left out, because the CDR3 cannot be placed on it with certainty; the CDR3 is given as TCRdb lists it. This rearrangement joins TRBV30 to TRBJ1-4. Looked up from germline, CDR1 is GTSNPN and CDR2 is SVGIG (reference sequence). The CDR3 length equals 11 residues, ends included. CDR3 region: CAWSVGEVQIY.

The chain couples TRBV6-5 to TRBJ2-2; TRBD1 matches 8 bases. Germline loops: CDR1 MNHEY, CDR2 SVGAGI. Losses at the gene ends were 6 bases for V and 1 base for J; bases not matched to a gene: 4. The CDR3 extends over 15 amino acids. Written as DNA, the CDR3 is TGTGCCAGCAGGGGGACAGGCCTGAACACCGGGGAGCTGTTTTTT. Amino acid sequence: CASRGTGLNTGELFF.

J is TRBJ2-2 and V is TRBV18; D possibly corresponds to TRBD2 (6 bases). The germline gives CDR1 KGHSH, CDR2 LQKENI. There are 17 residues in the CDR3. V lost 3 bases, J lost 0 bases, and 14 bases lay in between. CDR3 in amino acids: CASSPQNSGTNTGELFF. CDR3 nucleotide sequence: TGTGCCAGCTCACCTCAGAATAGCGGAACGAACACCGGGGAGCTGTTTTTT.

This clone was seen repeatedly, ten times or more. CDR3 loop: CASTLGGPNTGELFF. The DNA of the CDR3 is TGTGCCAGCACCCTAGGAGGGCCTAACACCGGGGAGCTGTTTTTT. The rearrangement links TRBV6-5 to TRBJ2-2; a possible D gene is TRBD2 (6 bases). Germline assignment: CDR1 MNHEY and CDR2 SVGAGI. The V end was cut by 7 bases, the J end by 2 bases, with 14 bases between. The CDR3 sequence is 15 residues long.

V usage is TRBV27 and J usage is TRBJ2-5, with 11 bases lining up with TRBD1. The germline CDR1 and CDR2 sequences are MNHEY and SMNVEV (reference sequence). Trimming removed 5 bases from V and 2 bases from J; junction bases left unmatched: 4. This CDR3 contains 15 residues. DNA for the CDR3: TGTGCCAGCAGTGTCCGGGACAGGGGGCAAGAGACCCAGTACTTC. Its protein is CASSVRDRGQETQYF.

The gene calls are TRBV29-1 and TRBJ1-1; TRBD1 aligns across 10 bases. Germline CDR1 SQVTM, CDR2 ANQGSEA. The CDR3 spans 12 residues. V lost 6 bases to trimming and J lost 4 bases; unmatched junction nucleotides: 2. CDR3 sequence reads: CSVRTGGTEAFF. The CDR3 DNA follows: TGCAGCGTCCGGACAGGGGGCACTGAAGCTTTCTTT.

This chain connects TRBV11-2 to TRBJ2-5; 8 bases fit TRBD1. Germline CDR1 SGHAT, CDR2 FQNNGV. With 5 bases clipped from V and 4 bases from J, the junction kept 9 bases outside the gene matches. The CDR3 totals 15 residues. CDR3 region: CASSPAGQGGETQYF. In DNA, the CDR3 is TGTGCCAGCAGCCCCGCTGGACAGGGAGGAGAGACCCAGTACTTC.

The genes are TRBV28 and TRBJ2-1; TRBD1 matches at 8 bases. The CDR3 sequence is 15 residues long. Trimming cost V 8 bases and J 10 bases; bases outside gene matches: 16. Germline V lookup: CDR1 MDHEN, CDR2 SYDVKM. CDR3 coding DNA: TGTGCCAGCGCACTCGCGGGACAGGCTTTACGGGAGCAGTTCTTC. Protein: CASALAGQALREQFF.

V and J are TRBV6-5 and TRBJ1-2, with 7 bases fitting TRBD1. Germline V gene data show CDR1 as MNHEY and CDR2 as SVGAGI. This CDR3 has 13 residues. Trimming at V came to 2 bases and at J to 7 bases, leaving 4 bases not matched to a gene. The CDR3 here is CASSYTGQSGYTF. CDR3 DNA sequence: TGTGCCAGCAGTTACACGGGACAGAGTGGCTACACCTTC.

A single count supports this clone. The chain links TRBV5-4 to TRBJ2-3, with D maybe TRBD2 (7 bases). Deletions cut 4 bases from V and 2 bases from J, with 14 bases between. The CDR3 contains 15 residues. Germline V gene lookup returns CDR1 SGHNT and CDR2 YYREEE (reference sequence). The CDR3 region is CASSGAGANTDTQYF. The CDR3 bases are TGTGCCAGCAGCGGGGCGGGGGCGAACACAGATACGCAGTATTTT.

The CDR3 sequence: CASSPERTGLNTEAFF. The CDR3 DNA follows: TGCGCCAGCAGCCCAGAAAGGACAGGCCTAAACACTGAAGCTTTCTTT. J is TRBJ1-1 and V is TRBV5-1; 7 positions match TRBD1. CDR1 SGHRS and CDR2 YFSETQ come from the germline V gene. V gave up 4 bases and J gave up 2 bases; unmatched junction bases: 11. The CDR3 covers 16 residues.